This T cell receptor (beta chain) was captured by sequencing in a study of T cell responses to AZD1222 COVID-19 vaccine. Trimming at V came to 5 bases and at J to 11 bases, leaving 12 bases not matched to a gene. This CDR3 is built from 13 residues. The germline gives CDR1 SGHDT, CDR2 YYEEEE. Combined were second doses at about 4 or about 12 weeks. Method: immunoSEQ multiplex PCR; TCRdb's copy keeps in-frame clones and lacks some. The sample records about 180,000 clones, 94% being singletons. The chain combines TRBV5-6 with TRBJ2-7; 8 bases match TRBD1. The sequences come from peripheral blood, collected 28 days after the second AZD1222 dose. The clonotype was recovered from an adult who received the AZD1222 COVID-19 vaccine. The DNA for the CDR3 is TGTGCCAGCAGTTTATCTCCGGGACAGGATGAGTACTTC. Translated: CASSLSPGQDEYF.